One sample yielded the 10 T cell receptor beta chains listed below, sequenced in a study of cytotoxic CD8 clonotypes in ibrutinib-treated CLL. Sequenced by immunoSEQ multiplex PCR; TCRdb stores in-frame clones only, minus some. Of 14,000 or so clones listed, around 48% are singletons. The sequenced sample was PBMCs, obtained at an approximately 25-month disease-progression time point, from a patient treated with ibrutinib. The receptors here all came from a human donor with chronic lymphocytic leukemia.

V gene TRBV27 combines with J gene TRBJ1-4; a weak D match, TRBD1 (5 bases). Looked up from germline, CDR1 is MNHEY and CDR2 is SMNVEV (reference sequence). The germline V and J ends were trimmed by 2 bases and 7 bases, with 5 bases remaining between them. CDR3 length equals 12 residues. The CDR3 is CASSLGGEKLFF. CDR3 bases: TGTGCCAGCAGTTTAGGGGGTGAAAAACTGTTTTTT.

This clone was detected only a few times. The CDR3 spells CASSRGQQPGNTIYF. CDR3 coding DNA: TGTGCCAGTAGTAGGGGACAGCAACCTGGAAACACCATATATTTT. The gene calls are TRBV19 and TRBJ1-3, with TRBD1 matching over 7 bases. This CDR3 comprises 15 residues. V was pared by 4 bases and J by 2 bases, with 5 bases of the junction left unmatched. The V gene's germline CDR1 is LNHDA and CDR2 SQIVND (reference sequence).

The chain links TRBV7-9 to TRBJ2-7, with 7 bases aligning to TRBD1. Germline lookup yields CDR1 SEHNR and CDR2 FQNEAQ (reference sequence). The V segment lost 5 bases and the J segment 2 bases; nucleotides outside the gene matches: 6. The CDR3 spans 14 residues. The DNA for the CDR3 is TGTGCCAGCAGCGTCCGACAGGGCGCCTACGAGCAGTACTTC. This codes for CASSVRQGAYEQYF.

This clone was detected only a few times. The chain is built from TRBV19 and TRBJ1-1; D is possibly TRBD1 (6 bases). The ends were cut back, 10 bases at V and 0 bases at J, with 12 bases in the middle. CDR1 and CDR2 from the germline V gene are LNHDA and SQIVND (reference sequence). The CDR3 contains 13 residues. The CDR3 loop is CATLNRVNTEAFF. The CDR3, as DNA: TGTGCCACCCTAAACAGGGTGAACACTGAAGCTTTCTTT. The variable domain in full, completed from reference TRBV19 and TRBJ1-1, reads DGGITQSPKYLFRKEGQNVTLSCEQNLNHDAMYWYRQDPGQGLRLIYYSQIVNDFQKGDIAEGYSVSREKKESFPLTVTSAQKNPTAFYLCATLNRVNTEAFFGQGTRLTVV.

CDR3 region: CASSLQLGSGNTIYF. For the CDR3, the DNA is TGTGCCAGCTCACTCCAATTAGGCTCTGGAAACACCATATATTTT. This chain connects TRBV18 to TRBJ1-3, with no clear D. Trimming shortened V by 4 bases and J by 0 bases, and 10 bases separated the two germline ends. In germline, CDR1 is KGHSH, CDR2 LQKENI. The CDR3 consists of 15 residues.

The chain uses TRBV4-1 and TRBJ2-5; perhaps TRBD2 as D (7 bases). V was pared by 4 bases and J by 5 bases, with 17 bases between. Germline V gene data show CDR1 as MGHRA and CDR2 as YSYEKL. The CDR3 covers 15 residues. Here the CDR3 reads CASSLWEGGSETQYF. CDR3 in DNA: TGCGCCAGCAGCCTCTGGGAGGGGGGCTCGGAGACCCAGTACTTC.

This clone was detected a few times. This sequence joins TRBV27 and TRBJ1-2, with 11 bases aligning to TRBD1. This CDR3 has 14 amino acids. Trimming took 5 bases from V and 4 from J; bases not matched to a gene: 3. Per the germline V gene, CDR1 is MNHEY and CDR2 is SMNVEV (reference sequence). Here the CDR3 reads CASSTGQGGYGYTF. CDR3 DNA sequence: TGTGCCAGCAGTACGGGACAGGGGGGCTATGGCTACACCTTC.

This clone appeared a few times. The chain combines TRBV2 with TRBJ1-1, with no clear D. Trimming took 4 bases from V and 0 from J, leaving 9 bases between them. Germline CDR1 reads SNHLY; CDR2 reads FYNNEI. The CDR3 is 14 residues long. DNA for the CDR3: TGTGCCAGCAGTGGGGCCAGCATGAACACTGAAGCTTTCTTT. It specifies CASSGASMNTEAFF.

This clone was detected a few times. The V gene is TRBV11-2, the J gene TRBJ1-5, with D tentatively TRBD1 (6 bases). CDR3 length: 16 amino acids. Trimming took off 3 bases at V and 3 bases at J, with 15 bases between the two ends. The germline V gene has CDR1 SGHAT and CDR2 FQNNGV. The CDR3 nucleotides are TGTGCCAGCAGCTTGAGGGTGGGACATCCCAATCAGCCCCAGCATTTT. This gives the protein CASSLRVGHPNQPQHF.

The V call is TRBV7-5, the J call TRBJ1-2. TRBV7-5 is assigned pseudogene status. The CDR3 spans 15 residues. This chain's CDR3 is CVRSLDSRLHYGYTF. As DNA, the CDR3 is TGTGTCAGAAGCTTAGACTCTCGACTACACTATGGCTACACCTTC.